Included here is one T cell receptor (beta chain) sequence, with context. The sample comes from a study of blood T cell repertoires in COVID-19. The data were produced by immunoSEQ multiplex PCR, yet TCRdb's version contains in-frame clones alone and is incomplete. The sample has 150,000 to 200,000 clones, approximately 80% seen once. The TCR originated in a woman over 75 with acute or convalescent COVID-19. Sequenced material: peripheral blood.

CDR3 sequence reads: CASSLQALQETQYF. CDR3 nucleotides: TGTGCCAGCAGCTTACAGGCGCTCCAAGAGACCCAGTACTTC. The chain joins TRBV7-2 to TRBJ2-5; no clear D gene. The V end was cut by 2 bases, the J end by 1 base, with 8 bases between. Germline assignment: CDR1 SGHTA and CDR2 FQGNSA. This CDR3 is 14 amino acids long. Variable domain in full (rest from reference TRBV7-2 and TRBJ2-5): GAGVSQSPSNKVTEKGKDVELRCDPISGHTALYWYRQSLGQGLEFLIYFQGNSAPDKSGLPSDRFSAERTGGSVSTLTIQRTQQEDSAVYLCASSLQALQETQYFGPGTRLLVL.